Below are 32 T cell receptor beta chains sequenced from a single sample in a study of T cells after posttransplantation cyclophosphamide. Cyclophosphamide on days +3 and +4 followed busulfan-fludarabine conditioning and a marrow graft. Data came from immunoSEQ multiplex PCR; TCRdb stores just in-frame clones and leaves some out. This sample carries about 14,000 clones, none of them present only once. The material was PBMCs, obtained around 1,100 days after allogeneic stem cell transplant with posttransplant cyclophosphamide. Receptors originate from a female patient between 40 and 50 years old who received an allogeneic stem cell transplant from a related donor, was CMV-positive, and had no GVHD. T cells may partly derive from the graft donor.

This clone was detected ten times or more. This rearrangement joins TRBV7-9 to TRBJ2-1, with 11 bases that match TRBD1. Germline CDR1 and CDR2: SEHNR and FQNEAQ (reference sequence). With V trimmed by 3 bases and J by 8 bases, 9 bases remained unmatched. There are 16 residues in the CDR3. The CDR3 DNA sequence: TGTGCCAGCAGCTTCCAACCGGGACAGGGGGTTTATGAGCAGTTCTTC. It is translated as CASSFQPGQGVYEQFF.

The chain is built from TRBV7-6 and TRBJ2-5; TRBD1 might be the D (7 bases). V was pared by 5 bases and J by 5 bases, with 18 bases between. Germline CDR1 reads SGHVS; CDR2 reads FNYEAQ. This CDR3 has 15 residues. The CDR3 bases are TGTGCCAGCAGCGCCCTGGAGGGGGCCGGGGAGACCCAGTACTTC. Translated: CASSALEGAGETQYF.

This clone occurred a few times. The chain links TRBV6-1 to TRBJ1-1, with 8 nucleotides matching TRBD1. The germline CDR1 and CDR2 sequences are MNHNS and SASEGT. The CDR3 sequence is 15 residues long. V dropped 1 base and J dropped 1; count of bases not matched to a gene: 2. The CDR3 DNA is TGTGCCAGCAGTGAAGACAGGGGGGGGAACACTGAAGCTTTCTTT. Translating gives CASSEDRGGNTEAFF.

At least ten counts were recorded for this clone. V gene TRBV2 combines with J gene TRBJ2-1; 11 bases map to TRBD2. The length of the CDR3 is 14 residues. With V trimmed by 4 bases and J by 9 bases, 5 bases remained unmatched. From germline, CDR1 is SNHLY and CDR2 FYNNEI. CDR3 protein: CASSVSGGASEQFF. The CDR3, as DNA: TGTGCCAGCAGTGTTAGCGGGGGGGCCAGTGAGCAGTTCTTC.

This clone was recorded a few times. The genes are TRBV19 and TRBJ1-2, with 10 bases lining up with TRBD1. The length of the CDR3 is 13 residues. Germline V gene lookup returns CDR1 LNHDA and CDR2 SQIVND (reference sequence). Trimming at V came to 6 bases and at J to 9 bases, leaving 7 bases not matched to a gene. Written as DNA, the CDR3 is TGTGCCAGTAGCCGGGACAGGGGTGCGAGCTACACCTTC. It is translated as CASSRDRGASYTF.

This clone came up many times. J is TRBJ1-4 and V is TRBV18, with TRBD1 as a possible D gene (6 bases). Germline V gene data show CDR1 as KGHSH and CDR2 as LQKENI. Trimming stripped 5 bases from V and 1 base from J, with 8 bases between. The CDR3 is 14 residues long. CDR3 sequence reads: CASSKTGTNEKLFF. In DNA, the CDR3 is TGTGCCAGCTCAAAGACAGGAACTAATGAAAAACTGTTTTTT. The full variable domain, completed using reference TRBV18 and TRBJ1-4, is NAGVMQNPRHLVRRRGQEARLRCSPMKGHSHVYWYRQLPEEGLKFMVYLQKENIIDESGMPKERFSAEFPKEGPSILRIQQVVRGDSAAYFCASSKTGTNEKLFFGSGTQLSVL.

This clone was counted at least ten times. This CDR3 is CASSLELQETQYF. The DNA for the CDR3 is TGTGCCAGCAGCTTAGAACTACAAGAGACCCAGTACTTC. The chain is built from TRBV7-6 and TRBJ2-5; D remains unclear. CDR3 length: 13 amino acids. V was pared by 1 base and J by 2 bases, with 5 bases between. Germline CDR1 is SGHVS and CDR2 is FNYEAQ.

This clone has ten or more counts. The rearrangement joins TRBV14 to TRBJ2-7; TRBD2 matches 10 bases. Germline assignment: CDR1 SGHDN and CDR2 FVKESK. This CDR3 contains 14 residues. The V gene end was trimmed by 0 bases and the J gene end by 5 bases; junction bases not matched to a gene: 1. In nucleotides, the CDR3 is TGTGCCAGCAGCCAAGATACTAGCGGGGACGAGCAGTACTTC. Translated, it gives CASSQDTSGDEQYF. Full variable domain (missing parts from reference TRBV14 and TRBJ2-7): EAGVTQFPSHSVIEKGQTVTLRCDPISGHDNLYWYRRVMGKEIKFLLHFVKESKQDESGMPNNRFLAERTGGTYSTLKVQPAELEDSGVYFCASSQDTSGDEQYFGPGTRLTVT.

The table lists this clone with many counts. The chain recombines TRBV14 with TRBJ1-1, with D unresolved. The CDR3 is 15 amino acids. The V gene's germline CDR1 is SGHDN and CDR2 FVKESK. The V end was cut by 0 bases, the J end by 1 base, with 9 bases between. CDR3 amino acids: CASSQDFNSNTEAFF. The DNA for the CDR3 is TGTGCCAGCAGCCAAGATTTTAATTCGAACACTGAAGCTTTCTTT.

Many counts were recorded for this clone. The chain joins TRBV6-5 to TRBJ2-1; unclear D gene. Between the trimmed V and J ends, which lost 0 bases and 2 bases, there was a span of 5 bases. The CDR3 is 14 residues long. Germline values: CDR1 MNHEY, CDR2 SVGAGI. CDR3 in amino acids: CASSYSSAYNEQFF. In DNA form, the CDR3 reads TGTGCCAGCAGTTACTCTTCTGCCTACAATGAGCAGTTCTTC.

This clone was observed at least ten times. The chain couples TRBV6-4 to TRBJ1-2; TRBD1 matches 7 bases. V gave up 6 bases and J gave up 7 bases; unmatched junction bases: 8. The germline CDR1 and CDR2 sequences are MRHNA and SNTAGT. This CDR3 has 13 amino acids. The DNA for the CDR3 is TGTGCCAGCAGCCCCGGGACAGAGCTTGGCTACACCTTC. Protein: CASSPGTELGYTF.

This clone was seen ten or more times. The J gene is TRBJ1-1, the V gene TRBV19; 7 bases align to TRBD1. Per the germline V gene, CDR1 is LNHDA and CDR2 is SQIVND (reference sequence). V gave up 6 bases and J gave up 3 bases; unmatched junction bases: 7. The CDR3 has 14 amino acids. Here the CDR3 reads CASRVTGTHTEAFF. Written as DNA, the CDR3 is TGTGCCAGTAGGGTGACAGGGACCCACACTGAAGCTTTCTTT.

This clone was detected only a few times. This specimen includes other DNA sequences encoding the same CDR3. The chain uses TRBV29-1 and TRBJ2-3, with D hard to call. Germline V gene sequence: CDR1 SQVTM, CDR2 ANQGSEA. The CDR3 covers 12 residues. V gave up 1 base and J gave up 2 bases, with 4 bases separating them. This CDR3 is CSVEGATDTQYF. The DNA for the CDR3 is TGCAGCGTTGAAGGGGCCACAGATACGCAGTATTTT.

This clone appeared many times. The chain combines TRBV2 with TRBJ1-1, with TRBD1 identical over 9 bases. Germline lookup yields CDR1 SNHLY and CDR2 FYNNEI. CDR3 length: 15 residues. V shed 6 bases and J 6 bases; nucleotides not matched to a gene: 11. The CDR3 loop reads CASRNDRGNGAEAFF. CDR3 nucleotide sequence: TGTGCCAGCAGAAACGACAGGGGGAATGGCGCTGAAGCTTTCTTT.

In this sample, this clone turned up many times. The V gene is TRBV6-6, the J gene TRBJ1-1; no clear D. Trimming pared 5 bases from V and 4 bases from J, leaving 8 bases between. Germline V gene lookup returns CDR1 MNHNY and CDR2 SVGAGI (reference sequence). The CDR3 is made up of 12 amino acids. The CDR3 is CASSHIVTEAFF. The CDR3 DNA is TGTGCCAGCAGTCACATTGTCACTGAAGCTTTCTTT.

There are many counts of this clone. J is TRBJ1-2 and V is TRBV27; a possible D gene is TRBD1 (6 bases). CDR3 length equals 15 residues. CDR1 MNHEY and CDR2 SMNVEV come from the germline V gene (reference sequence). Trimming took off 4 bases at V and 4 bases at J, with 16 bases between the two ends. The CDR3 coding sequence is TGTGCCAGCAGTTCCCCAGGGGACCGCGTCTATGGCTACACCTTC. Protein: CASSSPGDRVYGYTF.

The sample holds many counts of this clone. The chain links TRBV4-2 to TRBJ2-3; tentative D call: TRBD2 (7 bases). The length of the CDR3 is 15 residues. Between the trimmed V and J ends, which lost 0 bases and 8 bases, there was a span of 15 bases. Germline assignment: CDR1 LGHNA and CDR2 YNFKEQ. CDR3: CASSQDGGGVGTQYF. DNA of the CDR3: TGTGCCAGCAGCCAAGATGGAGGGGGGGTAGGTACGCAGTATTTT.

V gene TRBV6-5 combines with J gene TRBJ1-6; D ambiguous. The CDR3 totals 12 residues. Germline CDR1 is MNHEY and CDR2 is SVGAGI. V was cut by 2 bases and J by 14 bases, with 10 bases left in between. CDR3 in DNA: TGTGCCAGCAGTTACAGGGCGGGGTCCCTCCACTTT. Encoded protein: CASSYRAGSLHF.

The table lists this clone with a few counts. The chain employs TRBV2 and TRBJ1-6; D gene ambiguous. The CDR3 sequence is 13 residues long. CDR1 is SNHLY, CDR2 FYNNEI, per germline. The ends were cut back, 5 bases at V and 5 bases at J, with 7 bases in the middle. In DNA form, the CDR3 reads TGTGCCAGCAGTAGAGGAGATAATTCACCCCTCCACTTT. Residues: CASSRGDNSPLHF.

This clone was detected many times. The chain is built from TRBV28 and TRBJ1-2; 7 bases map to TRBD1. CDR1 and CDR2 from the germline V gene are MDHEN and SYDVKM. This CDR3 has 16 residues. Germline trimming cut 3 bases from V and 5 bases from J; bases unmatched to any gene: 12. The CDR3, as DNA: TGTGCCAGCAGTTTTCACAGGGGTCGGAGAGAATATGGCTACACCTTC. It codes for CASSFHRGRREYGYTF.

This clone came up many times. V usage is TRBV5-6 and J usage is TRBJ1-3, with D possibly matching TRBD1 (5 bases). The CDR3 totals 16 residues. CDR1 is SGHDT, CDR2 YYEEEE, per germline. V was pared by 0 bases and J by 0 bases, with 10 bases between. CDR3 bases: TGTGCCAGCAGCTTGGTCTCAGGGCCCTCTGGAAACACCATATATTTT. Amino acids: CASSLVSGPSGNTIYF.

V and J are TRBV5-1 and TRBJ2-1; 8 bases line up with TRBD2. Germline CDR1 and CDR2: SGHRS and YFSETQ. This CDR3 comprises 15 residues. V lost 0 bases to trimming and J lost 6 bases; unmatched junction nucleotides: 5. The CDR3, as DNA: TGCGCCAGCAGCTTGGCGATCGGGGGGGCCAATGAGCAGTTCTTC. Residues: CASSLAIGGANEQFF. The full variable domain, rest sourced from reference TRBV5-1 and TRBJ2-1, is KAGVTQTPRYLIKTRGQQVTLSCSPISGHRSVSWYQQTPGQGLQFLFEYFSETQRNKGNFPGRFSGRQFSNSRSEMNVSTLELGDSALYLCASSLAIGGANEQFFGPGTRLTVL.

This clone was recorded at least ten times. The V and J genes are TRBV2 and TRBJ2-3, with D tentatively TRBD2 (6 bases). The CDR3 is 13 residues long. Germline CDR1 and CDR2: SNHLY and FYNNEI. The V end was cut by 11 bases, the J end by 2 bases, with 14 bases between. The CDR3 is CARRGGSTDTQYF. The CDR3, as DNA: TGTGCCCGGCGGGGTGGGTCCACAGATACGCAGTATTTT.

This clone was counted at least ten times. The gene calls are TRBV7-9 and TRBJ1-3; no firm D call. The V end lost 5 bases, the J end lost 0 bases, and 14 bases lay between the germline ends. The germline CDR1 and CDR2 sequences are SEHNR and FQNEAQ (reference sequence). This CDR3 spans 16 amino acids. The CDR3 protein is CASSATLADSGNTIYF. The CDR3 nucleotides read TGTGCCAGCAGCGCCACACTCGCGGACTCTGGAAACACCATATATTTT.

This clone showed up many times. This sequence joins TRBV7-9 and TRBJ2-1; D possibly corresponds to TRBD2 (7 bases). Germline V gene lookup returns CDR1 SEHNR and CDR2 FQNEAQ (reference sequence). This CDR3 spans 16 amino acids. Trimming shortened V by 0 bases and J by 2 bases, and 11 bases separated the two germline ends. CDR3 nucleotides: TGTGCCAGCAGCTTAGCGGCGGGGGCGCCCTACAATGAGCAGTTCTTC. Protein product: CASSLAAGAPYNEQFF.

Ten or more counts support this clone. The chain recombines TRBV9 with TRBJ2-1, with TRBD2 identical over 11 bases. The V segment lost 1 base and the J segment 0 bases; nucleotides outside the gene matches: 3. Germline CDR1 reads SGDLS; CDR2 reads YYNGEE. The CDR3 has 17 residues. CDR3: CASSVLAGGNSYNEQFF. CDR3 in DNA: TGTGCCAGCAGCGTATTAGCGGGGGGGAACTCCTACAATGAGCAGTTCTTC.

This clone was observed many times. The chain joins TRBV5-1 to TRBJ2-2; possibly TRBD2 for D (5 bases). The ends were cut back, 2 bases at V and 5 bases at J, with 10 bases in the middle. Germline V gene lookup returns CDR1 SGHRS and CDR2 YFSETQ. This CDR3 has 14 amino acids. The DNA for the CDR3 is TGCGCCAGCAGCTTTCGGGGTCGAACCGGGGAGCTGTTTTTT. It codes for CASSFRGRTGELFF.

A few counts support this clone. The V and J genes are TRBV7-9 and TRBJ2-7, with no clear D. Germline values: CDR1 SEHNR, CDR2 FQNEAQ (reference sequence). V was trimmed by 5 bases and J by 2 bases, leaving 13 bases between them. This CDR3 region has 14 residues. CDR3 coding DNA: TGTGCCAGCAGCGCCTCAGAAACAACCTACGAGCAGTACTTC. This gives the protein CASSASETTYEQYF.

This chain joins TRBV14 and TRBJ2-5, with D tentatively TRBD1 (6 bases). Matching the DNA end better, TRBJ2-7 makes the J call doubtful. This CDR3 comprises 14 residues. Per the germline V gene, CDR1 is SGHDN and CDR2 is FVKESK. CDR3 coding DNA: TGTGCCAGCAGCCAAGGATGGGGGCACTACGAGCAGTACTTC. Translating gives CASSQGWGHYEQYF.

This chain joins TRBV25-1 and TRBJ1-2; 11 bases map to TRBD1. Germline V lookup: CDR1 MGHDK, CDR2 SYGVNS. This CDR3 comprises 12 residues. The V gene end was trimmed by 7 bases and the J gene end by 7 bases; junction bases not matched to a gene: 2. CDR3 residues: CASKDRGPGYTF. In DNA form, the CDR3 reads TGTGCCAGCAAGGACAGGGGGCCTGGCTACACCTTC.

This clone has a count of ten or more. The genes are TRBV27 and TRBJ2-7, with D tentatively TRBD2 (7 bases). In germline, CDR1 is MNHEY, CDR2 SMNVEV (reference sequence). The CDR3 consists of 17 residues. Trimming took off 7 bases at V and 3 bases at J, with 25 bases between the two ends. The CDR3 loop is CASMVRGGGGANYEQYF. The CDR3 DNA follows: TGTGCCAGCATGGTTAGGGGGGGCGGGGGAGCAAACTACGAGCAGTACTTC.

This clone was seen many times. The gene calls are TRBV5-1 and TRBJ1-1; D not resolved. CDR1 SGHRS and CDR2 YFSETQ come from the germline V gene. The CDR3 is 15 amino acids. Trimming took off 0 bases at V and 4 bases at J, with 13 bases between the two ends. The CDR3 region has the DNA TGCGCCAGCAGCTTGGGGTCAGGCGTCTTCACTGAAGCTTTCTTT. Translated: CASSLGSGVFTEAFF.